A single sample gave rise to the 21 T cell receptor beta chains below, sequenced in a study of T cell repertoires in cytomegalovirus infection. TCRdb reanalysed the reads using MiXCR and keeps one entry per CDR3 protein. The top ten clones hold over 3.5% of a sample with fewer than 350,000 distinct CDR3 sequences, around a tenth of them seen once. The specimen was PBMCs. These receptors were obtained from a human donor in good health (CMV status not recorded). Some clones in this sample may be carry-over from other donors' samples.

This clonotype has at least ten counts. V usage is TRBV28 and J usage is TRBJ2-3, with TRBD2 matching 12 bases. This CDR3 contains 15 residues. Germline V gene sequence: CDR1 MDHEN, CDR2 SYDVKM. Trimming removed 6 bases from V and 7 bases from J; junction bases left unmatched: 8. The CDR3 bases are TGTGCCAGCAGACTGACTAGCGGGAGCTACTATACGCAGTATTTT. It specifies CASRLTSGSYYTQYF.

In this sample, this clonotype turned up many times. The chain recombines TRBV12-3 or TRBV12-4 with TRBJ1-5; 9 nucleotides agree with TRBD1. The CDR3 runs 14 residues. With V trimmed by 5 bases and J by 5 bases, 4 bases remained unmatched. CDR3 bases: TGTGCCAGCAGTCAGACAGGGGGACATCAGCCCCAGCATTTT. Translation gives CASSQTGGHQPQHF.

In its sample, this clonotype was seen a few times. The rearrangement links TRBV6-1 to TRBJ2-7, with D unresolved. Trimming cost V 5 bases and J 2 bases, with 16 bases left between them. The CDR3 has 15 residues. Per the germline V gene, CDR1 is MNHNS and CDR2 is SASEGT. CDR3 in amino acids: CASSYTAGRPYEQYF. CDR3 in DNA: TGTGCCAGCAGTTACACGGCAGGACGGCCCTACGAGCAGTACTTC.

This clonotype appeared a few times. The chain is built from TRBV7-2 and TRBJ2-7; 8 bases are a match to TRBD2. The CDR3 is 13 amino acids. The ends lost 2 bases at V and 5 bases at J; junction bases unmatched: 2. The germline gives CDR1 SGHTA, CDR2 FQGNSA. CDR3 amino acids: CASSLNGRDEQYF. For the CDR3, the DNA is TGTGCCAGCAGCTTAAACGGGAGGGACGAGCAGTACTTC.

The chain uses TRBV13 and TRBJ2-1; D perhaps matches TRBD2 (6 bases). Trimming stripped 4 bases from V and 3 bases from J, with 13 bases between. Germline V lookup: CDR1 PRHDT, CDR2 FYEKMQ (reference sequence). This CDR3 is built from 15 residues. The CDR3 coding sequence is TGTGCCAGCAGCTCCCATAGCGGAAACTACAATGAGCAGTTCTTC. Its translation is CASSSHSGNYNEQFF.

This clonotype was detected ten times or more. The chain is built from TRBV18 and TRBJ1-1; D is uncertain. The CDR3 runs to 15 residues. Trimming left V 2 bases short and J 0 bases short, with 10 bases between. In germline, CDR1 is KGHSH, CDR2 LQKENI. This CDR3 is CASSPSPEMNTEAFF. The CDR3 DNA reads as TGTGCCAGCTCACCATCTCCGGAGATGAACACTGAAGCTTTCTTT.

This clonotype has at least ten counts. V is TRBV28 and J is TRBJ2-7; 11 bases are a match to TRBD2. CDR1 MDHEN and CDR2 SYDVKM come from the germline V gene. The CDR3 covers 16 residues. The J segment lost 0 bases and the V segment lost 7 bases, leaving 8 bases of the junction unmatched. The CDR3 coding sequence is TGTGCCAGCACCTCAGTTACTAGCGGGAGCTCCTACGAGCAGTACTTC. This sequence encodes CASTSVTSGSSYEQYF.

This clonotype was recorded at least ten times. V gene TRBV12-3 or TRBV12-4 combines with J gene TRBJ1-4; no firm D call. The V end lost 4 bases, the J end lost 2 bases, and 8 bases lay between the germline ends. This CDR3 spans 14 amino acids. CDR3 nucleotide sequence: TGTGCCAGCAGTTCGGACTTGACTAATGAAAAACTGTTTTTT. Translated, it gives CASSSDLTNEKLFF.

This clonotype was observed many times. V gene TRBV6-2 or TRBV6-3 combines with J gene TRBJ2-1, with 12 bases matching TRBD2. This CDR3 has 15 residues. With V trimmed by 4 bases and J by 7 bases, 5 bases remained unmatched. CDR1 MNHEY and CDR2 SVGEGT come from the germline V gene. The CDR3 DNA reads as TGTGCCAGCAGTTCTAGCGGGAGGGCCAAGAATGAGCAGTTCTTC. This encodes CASSSSGRAKNEQFF.

The chain carries TRBV24-1 and TRBJ2-1; D is possibly TRBD1 (6 bases). Germline V gene data show CDR1 as KGHDR and CDR2 as SFDVKD. Trimming took off 2 bases at V and 3 bases at J, with 19 bases between the two ends. The CDR3 consists of 18 residues. The DNA of the CDR3 is TGTGCCACCAGTGATTGGACCGACAGGACCTCTTACTACAATGAGCAGTTCTTC. This encodes CATSDWTDRTSYYNEQFF.

This clonotype was detected many times. The chain carries TRBV2 and TRBJ2-5, with D possibly TRBD2 on 6 matching bases. The CDR3 is 13 amino acids. CDR1 is SNHLY and CDR2 is FYNNEI in the germline V gene. Trimming pared 6 bases from V and 3 bases from J, leaving 11 bases between. CDR3 DNA: TGTGCCAGCAGCCGGGACTTCGAAGAGACCCAGTACTTC. Amino acids: CASSRDFEETQYF.

This clonotype was observed a handful of times. The chain couples TRBV6-1 to TRBJ1-5; 11 nucleotides match TRBD1. Germline V CDR1 and CDR2: MNHNS, SASEGT. V lost 5 bases to trimming and J lost 9 bases; unmatched junction nucleotides: 3. The length of the CDR3 is 13 residues. The CDR3 is CASSRGQGGPQHF. In nucleotides, the CDR3 is TGTGCCAGCAGTAGGGGACAGGGGGGGCCCCAGCATTTT.

This chain uses TRBV7-6 with TRBJ2-7, with D possibly TRBD2 on 5 matching bases. V was cut by 7 bases and J by 6 bases, with 13 bases left in between. The CDR3 is 12 residues long. Germline lookup yields CDR1 SGHVS and CDR2 FNYEAQ. CDR3 protein: CASTQREPEQYF. CDR3 nucleotides: TGTGCCAGCACCCAGAGGGAGCCCGAGCAGTACTTC. Looking up the rest from reference TRBV7-6 and TRBJ2-7 gives the full variable domain: GAGVSQSPRYKVTKRGQDVALRCDPISGHVSLYWYRQALGQGPEFLTYFNYEAQQDKSGLPNDRFSAERPEGSISTLTIQRTEQRDSAMYRCASTQREPEQYFGPGTRLTVT.

The genes are TRBV5-1 and TRBJ2-7, with a weak D call TRBD2 (6 bases). The V and J ends lost 3 bases and 4 bases respectively, with 14 bases between them. Germline CDR1 and CDR2: SGHRS and YFSETQ. CDR3 size: 14 residues. The CDR3: CASSSDGSLYEQYF. The DNA for the CDR3 is TGCGCCAGCAGCTCCGACGGGAGCCTGTACGAGCAGTACTTC.

This clonotype showed up just a few times. The CDR3: CASSIERRASGANVLTF. In nucleotides, the CDR3 is TGTGCCAGTAGTATAGAACGCAGGGCCTCTGGGGCCAACGTCCTGACTTTC. The chain couples TRBV19 to TRBJ2-6, with a tentative D call TRBD1 (5 bases). CDR3 length equals 17 residues. CDR1 is LNHDA, CDR2 SQIVND, per germline (reference sequence). V was shortened by 0 bases and J by 0 bases, with 9 bases between the two germline ends.

The V and J genes are TRBV20-1 and TRBJ2-2; D may match TRBD1 or TRBD2 (6 bases each). CDR1 and CDR2 (germline): DFQATT, SNEGSKA (reference sequence). V was trimmed by 5 bases and J by 6 bases, leaving 25 bases between them. This CDR3 contains 17 residues. In DNA, the CDR3 is TGCAGTGCTCTTCGACAGGAGGGTTGGGGTGGGGCCGGGGAGCTGTTTTTT. This sequence encodes CSALRQEGWGGAGELFF.

This clonotype was counted only a few times. This sequence joins TRBV24-1 and TRBJ2-1, with TRBD2 matching 9 bases. Looked up from germline, CDR1 is KGHDR and CDR2 is SFDVKD. The CDR3 covers 15 residues. V shed 8 bases, J shed 5 bases, and the junction held 9 bases outside the gene matches. CDR3 protein: CATTRGLAGNNEQFF. The CDR3 region has the DNA TGTGCCACCACTCGCGGGCTAGCGGGAAACAATGAGCAGTTCTTC.

This clonotype was recorded at least ten times. This sequence joins TRBV7-6 and TRBJ1-1; no clear D gene. The CDR3 loop spans 13 amino acids. V was clipped by 3 bases and J by 9 bases, with 14 bases between them. CDR1 is SGHVS and CDR2 is FNYEAQ in the germline V gene. This CDR3 is CASSLLFTEKAFF. The CDR3 DNA reads as TGTGCCAGCAGCTTGTTATTTACTGAAAAAGCTTTCTTT.

This chain links TRBV7-2 with TRBJ2-5; D uncertain. The CDR3 consists of 13 residues. Per germline, CDR1 SGHTA and CDR2 FQGNSA. V was clipped by 6 bases and J by 1 base, with 9 bases between them. The DNA for the CDR3 is TGTGCCAGCAGACCTCCCAGCCAAGAGACCCAGTACTTC. This gives the protein CASRPPSQETQYF.

This clonotype was detected many times. The J gene is TRBJ1-6, the V gene TRBV7-2; tentative D call: TRBD1 (6 bases). Germline CDR1 reads SGHTA; CDR2 reads FQGNSA. V was cut by 5 bases and J by 7 bases, with 9 bases left in between. This CDR3 contains 13 residues. CDR3 protein: CASSPDRNSPLHF. The CDR3 bases are TGTGCCAGCAGCCCGGACAGAAATTCACCCCTCCACTTT.

This clonotype was observed a handful of times. The V gene is TRBV7-3, the J gene TRBJ1-5; D call uncertain. Germline V gives CDR1 SGHTA, CDR2 FQGTGA. Trimming left V 5 bases short and J 3 bases short, with 8 bases between. CDR3 size: 13 residues. The CDR3 DNA reads TGTGCCAGCAGCACAGACTACAATCAGCCCCAGCATTTT. As protein: CASSTDYNQPQHF.